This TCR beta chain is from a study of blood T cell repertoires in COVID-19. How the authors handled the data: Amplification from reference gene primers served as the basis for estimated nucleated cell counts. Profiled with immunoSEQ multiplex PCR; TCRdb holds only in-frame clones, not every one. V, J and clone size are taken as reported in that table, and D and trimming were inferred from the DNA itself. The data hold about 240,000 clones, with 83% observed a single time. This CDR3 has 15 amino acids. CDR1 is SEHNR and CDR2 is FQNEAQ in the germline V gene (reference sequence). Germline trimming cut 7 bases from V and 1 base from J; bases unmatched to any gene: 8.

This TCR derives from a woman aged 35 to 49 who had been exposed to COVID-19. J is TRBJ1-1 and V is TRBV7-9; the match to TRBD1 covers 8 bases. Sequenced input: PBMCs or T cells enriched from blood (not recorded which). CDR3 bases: TGTGCCAGCACCCGGTCAGGACAGGGGAACACTGAAGCTTTCTTT. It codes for CASTRSGQGNTEAFF.